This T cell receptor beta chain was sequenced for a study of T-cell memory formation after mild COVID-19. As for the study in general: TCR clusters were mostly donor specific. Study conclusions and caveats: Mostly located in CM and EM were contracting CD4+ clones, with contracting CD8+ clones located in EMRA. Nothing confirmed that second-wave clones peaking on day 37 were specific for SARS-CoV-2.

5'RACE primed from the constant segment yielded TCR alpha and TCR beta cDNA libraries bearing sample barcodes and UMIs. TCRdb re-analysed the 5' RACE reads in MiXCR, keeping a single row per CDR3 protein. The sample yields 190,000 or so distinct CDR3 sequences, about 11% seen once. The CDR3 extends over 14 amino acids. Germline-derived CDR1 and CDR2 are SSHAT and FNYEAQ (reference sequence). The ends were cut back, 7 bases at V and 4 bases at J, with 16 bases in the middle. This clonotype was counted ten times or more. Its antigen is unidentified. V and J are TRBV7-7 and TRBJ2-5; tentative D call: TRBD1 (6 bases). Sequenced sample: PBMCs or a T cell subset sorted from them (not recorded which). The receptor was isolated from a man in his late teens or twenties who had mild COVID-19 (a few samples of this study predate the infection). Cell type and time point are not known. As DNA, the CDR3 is TGTGCCAGCACCCCTACGACAGGTGTAGAGACCCAGTACTTC. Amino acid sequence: CASTPTTGVETQYF. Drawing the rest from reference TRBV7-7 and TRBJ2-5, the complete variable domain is GAGVSQSPRYKVTKRGQDVTLRCDPISSHATLYWYQQALGQGPEFLTYFNYEAQPDKSGLPSDRFSAERPEGSISTLTIQRTEQRDSAMYRCASTPTTGVETQYFGPGTRLLVL.